The next 16 T cell receptor beta chains were all read from a single sample in a study of T cell responses to AZD1222 COVID-19 vaccine. The protocol was immunoSEQ multiplex PCR, while the TCRdb copy is restricted to in-frame clones and leaves out a portion. The table lists tens of thousands of clones, roughly 88% of them singletons. Here the sequenced sample was peripheral blood, taken on day 0 of MenACWY control vaccination. The source is an adult in good health.

The chain couples TRBV2 to TRBJ1-2; D is uncertain. This CDR3 has 15 amino acids. Germline CDR1 SNHLY, CDR2 FYNNEI. V was cut by 3 bases and J by 7 bases, with 18 bases left in between. The CDR3 protein is CASSEAARRNGGYTF. In DNA, the CDR3 is TGTGCCAGCAGTGAGGCAGCCCGGCGGAACGGTGGCTACACCTTC.

The V call is TRBV15, the J call TRBJ2-5; D gene uncertain. The CDR3 is made up of 12 amino acids. The V and J ends lost 1 base and 5 bases respectively, with 5 bases between them. The germline gives CDR1 LNHNV, CDR2 YYDKDF (reference sequence). The CDR3 protein is CATSRGDETQYF. In DNA, the CDR3 is TGTGCCACCAGCAGAGGGGATGAGACCCAGTACTTC.

V is TRBV10-3 and J is TRBJ2-7, with 9 bases fitting TRBD1. Per germline, CDR1 ENHRY and CDR2 SYGVKD. The CDR3 is 14 amino acids. V shed 7 bases, J shed 1 base, and the junction held 5 bases outside the gene matches. The CDR3 coding sequence is TGTGCCATCAATCCACAGGGGGCGTCCTACGAGCAGTACTTC. It is translated as CAINPQGASYEQYF.

In this sample, this clone turned up a few times. The genes are TRBV29-1 and TRBJ1-3; D gene uncertain. Per germline, CDR1 SQVTM and CDR2 ANQGSEA. This CDR3 is 15 amino acids long. V was trimmed by 4 bases and J by 4 bases, leaving 17 bases between them. CDR3 sequence reads: CSVGGTGHPGNTIYF. The CDR3 nucleotides are TGCAGCGTTGGGGGTACCGGGCACCCCGGAAACACCATATATTTT.

This clone has a single count. The genes are TRBV4-1 and TRBJ2-2, with TRBD1 matching over 11 bases. From germline, CDR1 is MGHRA and CDR2 YSYEKL. The length of the CDR3 is 17 residues. The J segment lost 5 bases and the V segment lost 0 bases, leaving 5 bases of the junction unmatched. CDR3 in amino acids: CASSQEGTGGRTGELFF. DNA for the CDR3: TGCGCCAGCAGCCAAGAAGGGACAGGGGGACGGACCGGGGAGCTGTTTTTT.

V is TRBV7-9 and J is TRBJ2-5; D remains unclear. The CDR3 has 12 amino acids. Germline CDR1 is SEHNR and CDR2 is FQNEAQ (reference sequence). Deletions cut 5 bases from V and 5 bases from J, with 9 bases between. CDR3 DNA: TGTGCCAGCAGCCTTACCCAGGAGACCCAGTACTTC. Residues: CASSLTQETQYF.

V gene TRBV15 combines with J gene TRBJ2-3; D unresolved. V was cut by 0 bases and J by 0 bases, with 4 bases left in between. Germline V gives CDR1 LNHNV, CDR2 YYDKDF (reference sequence). This CDR3 has 14 amino acids. As DNA, the CDR3 is TGTGCCACCAGCAGAGAAGGTAGCACAGATACGCAGTATTTT. Translating gives CATSREGSTDTQYF.

This sequence joins TRBV19 and TRBJ2-7; TRBD2 is a possible D gene (6 bases). This CDR3 has 15 residues. Germline loops: CDR1 LNHDA, CDR2 SQIVND (reference sequence). The V end lost 10 bases, the J end lost 2 bases, and 21 bases lay between the germline ends. Written as DNA, the CDR3 is TGTGCCACTAGCACCCTTGGCGGGGTAACCTACGAGCAGTACTTC. It codes for CATSTLGGVTYEQYF.

This sequence joins TRBV27 and TRBJ1-4, with 8 bases that match TRBD1. The germline CDR1 and CDR2 sequences are MNHEY and SMNVEV (reference sequence). The junction had 5 bases not matched to a gene; V was cut back by 7 bases and J by 4 bases. The CDR3 has 14 amino acids. The CDR3 nucleotides are TGTGCCAGCACCAGGACAGGGTATAATGAAAAACTGTTTTTT. Protein: CASTRTGYNEKLFF.

This rearrangement joins TRBV5-1 to TRBJ1-1, with 7 bases lining up with TRBD1. The CDR3 has 14 residues. Per germline, CDR1 SGHRS and CDR2 YFSETQ. The V segment lost 3 bases and the J segment 0 bases; nucleotides outside the gene matches: 2. The CDR3 bases are TGCGCCAGCAGCTCGACAGGGATGAACACTGAAGCTTTCTTT. This gives the protein CASSSTGMNTEAFF.

The V gene is TRBV5-1, the J gene TRBJ1-1; no clear D gene. Trimming left V 0 bases short and J 3 bases short, with 9 bases between. CDR3 size: 14 residues. The germline V gene has CDR1 SGHRS and CDR2 YFSETQ. The CDR3 DNA follows: TGCGCCAGCAGCTTGGCCGCCGGGGACACTGAAGCTTTCTTT. Protein: CASSLAAGDTEAFF. Full variable domain (outside the CDR3, taken from reference TRBV5-1 and TRBJ1-1): KAGVTQTPRYLIKTRGQQVTLSCSPISGHRSVSWYQQTPGQGLQFLFEYFSETQRNKGNFPGRFSGRQFSNSRSEMNVSTLELGDSALYLCASSLAAGDTEAFFGQGTRLTVV.

The chain uses TRBV30 and TRBJ2-7, with D unresolved. The germline CDR1 and CDR2 sequences are GTSNPN and SVGIG (reference sequence). The CDR3 length is 12 residues. The germline V and J ends were trimmed by 3 bases and 2 bases, with 8 bases remaining between them. The CDR3 bases are TGTGCCTGGAGCCGTGGACCCTACGAGCAGTACTTC. Translated: CAWSRGPYEQYF. Full variable domain (remainder filled in from reference TRBV30 and TRBJ2-7): SQTIHQWPATLVQPVGSPLSLECTVEGTSNPNLYWYRQAAGRGLQLLFYSVGIGQISSEVPQNLSASRPQDRQFILSSKKLLLSDSGFYLCAWSRGPYEQYFGPGTRLTVT.

This chain links TRBV7-2 with TRBJ1-4; D not resolved. The V gene's germline CDR1 is SGHTA and CDR2 FQGNSA. The germline V and J ends were trimmed by 5 bases and 7 bases, with 11 bases remaining between them. The CDR3 consists of 13 residues. CDR3 loop: CASSPHPIEKLFF. The DNA of the CDR3 is TGTGCCAGCAGCCCCCACCCGATTGAAAAACTGTTTTTT.

There are a few counts of this clone. The chain employs TRBV29-1 and TRBJ2-7; the D gene could be TRBD1 or TRBD2 (5 bases each). CDR1 SQVTM and CDR2 ANQGSEA come from the germline V gene. This CDR3 comprises 13 residues. V was pared by 6 bases and J by 5 bases, with 17 bases between. The CDR3, as DNA: TGCAGCGTCGAGGTAATGGGGGAGAACGAGCAGTACTTC. This translates into CSVEVMGENEQYF.

This chain uses TRBV9 with TRBJ1-2, with TRBD1 identical over 9 bases. Germline V gene sequence: CDR1 SGDLS, CDR2 YYNGEE. The CDR3 is made up of 19 amino acids. V was pared by 4 bases and J by 4 bases, with 20 bases of the junction left unmatched. The CDR3: CASSPDLGTGTLGPYGYTF. The DNA for the CDR3 is TGTGCCAGCAGCCCAGACCTCGGGACAGGGACGTTGGGTCCCTATGGCTACACCTTC.

The rearrangement uses TRBV19 and TRBJ2-1, with D perhaps TRBD1 (5 bases). The CDR3 length is 14 residues. Per the germline V gene, CDR1 is LNHDA and CDR2 is SQIVND (reference sequence). The ends were cut back, 5 bases at V and 2 bases at J, with 10 bases in the middle. CDR3 amino acids: CASSLRGPYNEQFF. CDR3 nucleotide sequence: TGTGCCAGTAGTCTTAGGGGTCCCTACAATGAGCAGTTCTTC. Complete variable domain (other parts from reference TRBV19 and TRBJ2-1): DGGITQSPKYLFRKEGQNVTLSCEQNLNHDAMYWYRQDPGQGLRLIYYSQIVNDFQKGDIAEGYSVSREKKESFPLTVTSAQKNPTAFYLCASSLRGPYNEQFFGPGTRLTVL.